This T cell receptor beta chain was sequenced in a study of T cell responses to AZD1222 COVID-19 vaccine. Study conclusions and caveats: Breadth and depth of Spike-specific TCRs rose after two AZD1222 doses. Reportedly, nearly half of unique spike TCRs recognized epitopes outside B.1.351/B.1.1.7 mutations.

With 3 bases removed from V and 7 bases from J, the gap between germline ends came to 19 bases. CDR1 is LNHNV, CDR2 YYDKDF, per germline (reference sequence). The CDR3 spans 15 residues. TCRdb keeps only in-frame clones here, not all; method: immunoSEQ multiplex PCR. Of around 130,000 clones in the sample, about 86% were seen once. Worth noting for this clone: Its antigen is unidentified.

This chain connects TRBV15 to TRBJ2-7, with D perhaps being TRBD1 or TRBD2 (5 bases each). This receptor was identified in an adult in good health. The sample in question was peripheral blood, obtained on day 0 of AZD1222 vaccination. CDR3: CATSRTMGPMGEQYF. In nucleotides, the CDR3 is TGTGCCACCAGCAGGACGATGGGACCGATGGGGGAGCAGTACTTC.